A single sample gave rise to the 30 T cell receptor beta chains below, sequenced in a study of CD8 T cells in Susac syndrome. Reverse transcription of about 0.45 to 1 ug RNA used random hexamers. TCRdb fed the immunoSEQ multiplex PCR reads into MiXCR, producing one record per CDR3 protein. The table records 150,000 to 200,000 distinct CDR3 sequences, roughly 95% of them present only once. Sequencing was carried out using CD4+ T cells from PBMCs. The receptors stem from a human donor with multiple sclerosis.

This chain joins TRBV28 and TRBJ2-4; D is unclear. The CDR3 contains 13 residues. The V end lost 5 bases, the J end lost 9 bases, and 14 bases lay between the germline ends. Germline V lookup: CDR1 MDHEN, CDR2 SYDVKM. CDR3 in DNA: TGTGCCAGCAGTCCTCCCAGTTCGAGCATTCAGTACTTC. Translation: CASSPPSSSIQYF.

The V call is TRBV29-1, the J call TRBJ2-1, with no clear D. The CDR3 is made up of 12 amino acids. Germline V gene sequence: CDR1 SQVTM, CDR2 ANQGSEA. V lost 7 bases, J lost 8 bases, and 15 bases lay in between. The CDR3 sequence: CSAQIALDEQFF. The CDR3 DNA follows: TGCAGCGCCCAAATTGCGCTGGATGAGCAGTTCTTC.

V is TRBV20-1 and J is TRBJ1-4, with a weak D call TRBD1 (5 bases). The V gene lost 1 base and the J gene lost 2 bases, with 8 bases spanning the gap. CDR1 and CDR2 from the germline V gene are DFQATT and SNEGSKA (reference sequence). The CDR3 has 14 residues. The CDR3 nucleotides are TGCAGTGCTAGAGGGGCAGGGACTAATGAAAAACTGTTTTTT. Protein product: CSARGAGTNEKLFF.

V is TRBV7-9 and J is TRBJ2-5; maybe TRBD2 (6 bases). This CDR3 is built from 12 residues. The V gene's germline CDR1 is SEHNR and CDR2 FQNEAQ (reference sequence). V lost 5 bases and J 5 bases, leaving 9 bases between the germline ends. This CDR3 is CASSRDSETQYF. The CDR3 nucleotides are TGTGCCAGCAGCAGGGACTCCGAGACCCAGTACTTC.

V and J are TRBV18 and TRBJ1-1, with D unresolved. The CDR3 spans 13 residues. Looked up from germline, CDR1 is KGHSH and CDR2 is LQKENI. Trimming cost V 1 base and J 3 bases, with 6 bases left between them. This CDR3 reads CASSPQDYTEAFF. Here the CDR3 DNA reads TGTGCCAGCTCACCACAGGATTACACTGAAGCTTTCTTT.

This sequence joins TRBV12-3 or TRBV12-4 and TRBJ2-3; the match to TRBD2 covers 12 bases. Germline trimming cut 4 bases from V and 1 base from J; bases unmatched to any gene: 3. This CDR3 region has 16 residues. CDR3 sequence: CASSWTSGTGTDTQYF. DNA of the CDR3: TGTGCCAGCAGTTGGACTAGCGGGACGGGCACAGATACGCAGTATTTT.

The V gene is TRBV12-3 or TRBV12-4, the J gene TRBJ2-3; D is possibly TRBD2 (6 bases). The CDR3 contains 14 residues. Trimming took off 3 bases at V and 4 bases at J, with 11 bases between the two ends. The CDR3 DNA follows: TGTGCCAGCAGTTTTACGGGGGAGGCAGATACGCAGTATTTT. Encoded protein: CASSFTGEADTQYF.

CDR3 DNA: TGCAGTGCTAGGAAGCAGACTGAAGCTTTCTTT. It codes for CSARKQTEAFF. The chain has TRBV20-1 and TRBJ1-1; D is ambiguous. V was shortened by 3 bases and J by 5 bases, with 7 bases between the two germline ends. Germline assignment: CDR1 DFQATT and CDR2 SNEGSKA (reference sequence). The CDR3 totals 11 residues.

The chain has TRBV9 and TRBJ2-7, with 9 bases aligning to TRBD1. V lost 4 bases and J lost 9; bases outside the gene matches: 14. CDR3 length: 15 amino acids. Germline V gene lookup returns CDR1 SGDLS and CDR2 YYNGEE. In DNA, the CDR3 is TGTGCCAGCAGCTCGGCCGGGACAGGGTTTTTTGCGCAGTACTTC. Translating gives CASSSAGTGFFAQYF.

There are a few counts of this clonotype. The V call is TRBV30, the J call TRBJ2-4; perhaps TRBD1 as D (5 bases). The CDR3 runs to 15 residues. Germline V CDR1 and CDR2: GTSNPN, SVGIG (reference sequence). Trimming pared 6 bases from V and 0 bases from J, leaving 15 bases between. In DNA, the CDR3 is TGTGCCTGTACCTCAGGGCTAGTAGCCAAAAACATTCAGTACTTC. Translation: CACTSGLVAKNIQYF.

The CDR3 reads CANSPGPNTGELFF. CDR3 bases: TGTGCCAATTCGCCAGGGCCCAACACCGGGGAGCTGTTTTTT. This rearrangement joins TRBV28 to TRBJ2-2; D might be TRBD1 (5 bases). The CDR3 runs to 14 residues. V was cut by 10 bases and J by 2 bases, with 14 bases left in between. CDR1 and CDR2 from the germline V gene are MDHEN and SYDVKM.

The chain combines TRBV18 with TRBJ1-1; TRBD1 might be the D (5 bases). The germline gives CDR1 KGHSH, CDR2 LQKENI. The germline V and J ends were trimmed by 2 bases and 4 bases, with 5 bases remaining between them. CDR3 length: 12 amino acids. Here the CDR3 DNA reads TGTGCCAGCTCACCAGACAGCACTGAAGCTTTCTTT. Residues: CASSPDSTEAFF.

J is TRBJ2-7 and V is TRBV30, with 8 bases aligning to TRBD1. The CDR3 has 12 residues. The ends lost 1 base at V and 4 bases at J; junction bases unmatched: 0. The germline CDR1 and CDR2 sequences are GTSNPN and SVGIG (reference sequence). The CDR3 is CAWSGTGYEQYF. CDR3 sequence (DNA): TGTGCCTGGAGTGGGACAGGGTACGAGCAGTACTTC.

This rearrangement joins TRBV27 to TRBJ2-1; TRBD2 aligns across 11 bases. The germline V gene encodes CDR1 MNHEY and CDR2 SMNVEV (reference sequence). After removal of 1 base from V and 7 bases from J, the junction contained 15 bases not matched to a gene. The CDR3 is 19 residues long. Written as DNA, the CDR3 is TGTGCCAGCAGTTTATTAGCGATAAGGCTAGCGGGAGGTGGGAATGAGCAGTTCTTC. This gives the protein CASSLLAIRLAGGGNEQFF.

The chain recombines TRBV6-5 with TRBJ1-5; TRBD1 is a possible D gene (5 bases). Per the germline V gene, CDR1 is MNHEY and CDR2 is SVGAGI. CDR3 length equals 13 residues. The V end lost 2 bases, the J end lost 5 bases, and 7 bases lay between the germline ends. The CDR3 DNA is TGTGCCAGCAGTTACGACAGTTATCAGCCCCAGCATTTT. Amino acids: CASSYDSYQPQHF.

The rearrangement joins TRBV29-1 to TRBJ1-4; D gene uncertain. V lost 4 bases, J lost 8 bases, and 17 bases lay in between. This CDR3 region has 14 residues. From germline, CDR1 is SQVTM and CDR2 ANQGSEA. The CDR3 bases are TGCAGCGTTGGGTCTAGTCACCTCGGGGAAAAACTGTTTTTT. Translated: CSVGSSHLGEKLFF.

The CDR3 DNA sequence: TGCGCCAGCAGCTTGGAACAGGGTGCAGAGACCCAGTACTTC. Translating it yields CASSLEQGAETQYF. J is TRBJ2-5 and V is TRBV5-1; tentative D call: TRBD1 (6 bases). There are 14 residues in the CDR3. V lost 0 bases, J lost 4 bases, and 10 bases lay in between. In germline, CDR1 is SGHRS, CDR2 YFSETQ.

The rearrangement joins TRBV24-1 to TRBJ2-1, with D perhaps TRBD1 (6 bases). Between the trimmed V and J ends, which lost 3 bases and 7 bases, there was a span of 15 bases. CDR1 and CDR2 from the germline V gene are KGHDR and SFDVKD. There are 15 residues in the CDR3. The CDR3 sequence: CATSDGGARRNEQFF. The CDR3 nucleotides are TGTGCCACCAGTGATGGGGGCGCCAGGCGGAATGAGCAGTTCTTC.

The rearrangement joins TRBV19 to TRBJ2-2; D unclear. The germline V and J ends were trimmed by 7 bases and 1 base, with 7 bases remaining between them. The CDR3 runs to 13 residues. Germline V gene data show CDR1 as LNHDA and CDR2 as SQIVND (reference sequence). CDR3 in DNA: TGTGCCAGTATCCCGGGGAACACCGGGGAGCTGTTTTTT. Its protein product is CASIPGNTGELFF.

The chain combines TRBV6-2 or TRBV6-3 with TRBJ1-2; a possible D gene is TRBD1 (5 bases). This CDR3 spans 15 amino acids. Germline CDR1 is MNHEY and CDR2 is SVGEGT. V lost 2 bases and J lost 8, with 18 bases in between. The CDR3 DNA follows: TGTGCCAGCAGTTACGGCGGGACGGTCTCATGGGGCTACACCTTC. Its protein is CASSYGGTVSWGYTF.

This sequence joins TRBV11-1 and TRBJ2-7; TRBD2 is a possible D gene (5 bases). This CDR3 is built from 12 residues. The germline CDR1 and CDR2 sequences are SGHAT and FQDESV (reference sequence). The germline V and J ends were trimmed by 4 bases and 7 bases, with 11 bases remaining between them. The CDR3 protein is CASSSNRREQYF. DNA of the CDR3: TGTGCCAGCAGCTCAAACCGGAGGGAGCAGTACTTC.

The V and J genes are TRBV19 and TRBJ1-1; D is unclear. The CDR3 contains 11 residues. Germline lookup yields CDR1 LNHDA and CDR2 SQIVND (reference sequence). V was pared by 8 bases and J by 5 bases, with 9 bases between. Here the CDR3 reads CASAGRTEAFF. The CDR3 nucleotides are TGTGCCAGTGCGGGGAGGACTGAAGCTTTCTTT.

The gene calls are TRBV20-1 and TRBJ2-5, with 7 bases identical to TRBD2. The CDR3 totals 17 residues. CDR1 and CDR2 (germline): DFQATT, SNEGSKA (reference sequence). V lost 2 bases to trimming and J lost 2 bases; unmatched junction nucleotides: 14. The CDR3 here is CSARRSGMVSRQETQYF. In nucleotides, the CDR3 is TGCAGTGCTAGACGGAGCGGGATGGTTAGTAGGCAAGAGACCCAGTACTTC.

The CDR3 here is CASSFDSHNEQFF. The CDR3 DNA is TGTGCCAGCAGCTTTGACAGTCACAATGAGCAGTTCTTC. The chain joins TRBV5-4 to TRBJ2-1, with D possibly being TRBD1 (5 bases). The germline CDR1 and CDR2 sequences are SGHNT and YYREEE (reference sequence). This CDR3 comprises 13 residues. The V end was cut by 2 bases, the J end by 5 bases, with 8 bases between.

The chain links TRBV28 to TRBJ1-1, with D hard to call. The V end lost 6 bases, the J end lost 0 bases, and 5 bases lay between the germline ends. The CDR3 covers 12 residues. Germline V CDR1 and CDR2: MDHEN, SYDVKM. The DNA for the CDR3 is TGTGCCAGCAGAAGAGTGAACACTGAAGCTTTCTTT. It encodes CASRRVNTEAFF.

The V gene is TRBV7-2, the J gene TRBJ2-5; D might be TRBD2 (5 bases). Trimming took off 5 bases at V and 5 bases at J, with 9 bases between the two ends. The CDR3 covers 12 residues. CDR1 and CDR2 from the germline V gene are SGHTA and FQGNSA. As DNA, the CDR3 is TGTGCCAGCAGCCAACGAGGGGAGACCCAGTACTTC. Its translation is CASSQRGETQYF.

The V and J genes are TRBV5-1 and TRBJ2-1; the match to TRBD2 covers 9 bases. The CDR3 consists of 15 residues. Germline assignment: CDR1 SGHRS and CDR2 YFSETQ. V was pared by 4 bases and J by 2 bases, with 4 bases of the junction left unmatched. The DNA of the CDR3 is TGCGCCAGCAGCCCCCTAGCGGGGACCTACAATGAGCAGTTCTTC. It is translated as CASSPLAGTYNEQFF. Full variable domain (missing parts from reference TRBV5-1 and TRBJ2-1): KAGVTQTPRYLIKTRGQQVTLSCSPISGHRSVSWYQQTPGQGLQFLFEYFSETQRNKGNFPGRFSGRQFSNSRSEMNVSTLELGDSALYLCASSPLAGTYNEQFFGPGTRLTVL.

The J gene is TRBJ1-2, the V gene TRBV5-6; maybe TRBD1 (6 bases). V was shortened by 2 bases and J by 5 bases, with 7 bases between the two germline ends. This CDR3 has 12 residues. Germline-derived CDR1 and CDR2 are SGHDT and YYEEEE. CDR3 loop: CASSFTGYGYTF. CDR3 nucleotides: TGTGCCAGCAGCTTTACAGGGTATGGCTACACCTTC.

This chain uses TRBV11-2 with TRBJ2-2; D unclear. The V end lost 0 bases, the J end lost 3 bases, and 5 bases lay between the germline ends. CDR1 is SGHAT, CDR2 FQNNGV, per germline. The CDR3 totals 14 residues. The CDR3 loop is CASSLDEYTGELFF. In DNA, the CDR3 is TGTGCCAGCAGCTTAGACGAGTACACCGGGGAGCTGTTTTTT.

The genes are TRBV29-1 and TRBJ2-6; D not certain. CDR1 and CDR2 from the germline V gene are SQVTM and ANQGSEA. The germline V and J ends were trimmed by 4 bases and 0 bases, with 10 bases remaining between them. The CDR3 loop spans 15 amino acids. This chain's CDR3 is CSVVWIDSGANVLTF. The CDR3 DNA reads as TGCAGCGTTGTGTGGATTGACTCTGGGGCCAACGTCCTGACTTTC.